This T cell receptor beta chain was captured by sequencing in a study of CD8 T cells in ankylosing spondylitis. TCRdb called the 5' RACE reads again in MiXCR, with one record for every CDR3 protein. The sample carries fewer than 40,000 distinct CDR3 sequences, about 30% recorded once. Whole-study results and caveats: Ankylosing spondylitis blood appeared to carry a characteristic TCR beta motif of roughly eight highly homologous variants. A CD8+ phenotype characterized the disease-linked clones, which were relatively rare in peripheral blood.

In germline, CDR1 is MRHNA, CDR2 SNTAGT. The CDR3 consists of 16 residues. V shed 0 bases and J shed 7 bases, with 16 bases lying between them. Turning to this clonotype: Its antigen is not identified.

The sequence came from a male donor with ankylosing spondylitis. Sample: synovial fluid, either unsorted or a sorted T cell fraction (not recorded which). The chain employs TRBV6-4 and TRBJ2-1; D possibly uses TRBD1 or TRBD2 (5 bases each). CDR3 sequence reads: CASSDSAVVGENEQFF. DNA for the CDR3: TGTGCCAGCAGTGACTCCGCGGTAGTGGGGGAGAATGAGCAGTTCTTC.